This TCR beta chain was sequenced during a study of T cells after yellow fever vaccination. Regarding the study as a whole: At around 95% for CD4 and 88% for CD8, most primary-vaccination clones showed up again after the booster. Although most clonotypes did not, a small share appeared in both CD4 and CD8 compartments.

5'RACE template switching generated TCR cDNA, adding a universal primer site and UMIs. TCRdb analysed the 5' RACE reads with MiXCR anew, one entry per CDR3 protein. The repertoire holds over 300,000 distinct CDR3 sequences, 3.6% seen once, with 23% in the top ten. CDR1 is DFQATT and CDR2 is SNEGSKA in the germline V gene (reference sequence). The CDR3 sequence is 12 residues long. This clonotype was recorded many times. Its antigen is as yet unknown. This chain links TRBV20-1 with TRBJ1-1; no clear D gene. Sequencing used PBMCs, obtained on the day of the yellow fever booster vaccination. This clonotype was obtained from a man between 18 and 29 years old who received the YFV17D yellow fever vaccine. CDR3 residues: CSLLGNVAEAFF. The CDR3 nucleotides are TGCAGCCTGCTTGGGAATGTGGCTGAAGCTTTCTTT.